This T cell receptor (beta chain) derives from a study of identifying expanded T cells in peripheral blood. Trimming removed 9 bases from V and 1 base from J, with 12 bases in between. There are 13 residues in the CDR3. CDR1 and CDR2 from the germline V gene are MRHNA and SNTAGT. Findings of the study overall: Over about two and four weeks, about 15 and 18 clones changed, versus around 1.3 between replicates.

Regarding this clone: As yet, its antigen is unknown.

The protocol was immunoSEQ multiplex PCR, while the TCRdb copy is restricted to in-frame clones and leaves out a portion. There are about 82,000 clones in the sample; around 90% occur only once, and 7% to 7.5% lies in the top ten. The receptor comes from a person aged 18 to 75 in good health. This chain joins TRBV6-4 and TRBJ1-2, with D perhaps matching TRBD1 (6 bases). The sample was blood. The CDR3 sequence is CAREKQGNYGYTF. The DNA of the CDR3 is TGTGCCAGAGAAAAACAGGGTAACTATGGCTACACCTTC.